One sample yielded the 20 T cell receptor beta chains listed below, sequenced in a study of T cell responses to AZD1222 COVID-19 vaccine. Here immunoSEQ multiplex PCR was the method, and the copy in TCRdb shows in-frame clones only, minus some. The sample holds about 100,000 clones, about 92% seen once. Sequenced here: peripheral blood, sampled on day 0 of AZD1222 vaccination. Every receptor here comes from an adult in good health.

This rearrangement joins TRBV5-4 to TRBJ1-2; tentatively, D is TRBD1 (5 bases). Trimming shortened V by 0 bases and J by 10 bases, and 13 bases separated the two germline ends. Germline CDR1 SGHNT, CDR2 YYREEE (reference sequence). CDR3 length equals 13 residues. The CDR3 sequence: CASSLASTEVYTF. CDR3 nucleotide sequence: TGTGCCAGCAGCTTGGCCTCGACAGAAGTCTACACCTTC.

The gene calls are TRBV12-5 and TRBJ2-3, with 7 bases identical to TRBD1. The CDR3 covers 15 residues. The germline gives CDR1 LGHNT, CDR2 FRNRAP. The V segment lost 3 bases and the J segment 2 bases; nucleotides outside the gene matches: 5. DNA for the CDR3: TGTGCTAGTGGTTTTGGGACAGCGTACACAGATACGCAGTATTTT. This encodes CASGFGTAYTDTQYF.

The rearrangement links TRBV5-8 to TRBJ2-5, with D unclear. The CDR3 is 16 residues long. Deletions cut 4 bases from V and 2 bases from J, with 18 bases between. In germline, CDR1 is SGHTS, CDR2 YDEGEE. The CDR3 here is CASSPVRDWGQETQYF. CDR3 nucleotides: TGTGCCAGCAGCCCCGTCCGAGACTGGGGTCAAGAGACCCAGTACTTC. The variable domain in full, completed from reference TRBV5-8 and TRBJ2-5, reads EAGVTQSPTHLIKTRGQQATLRCSPISGHTSVYWYQQALGLGLQFLLWYDEGEERNRGNFPPRFSGRQFPNYSSELNVNALELEDSALYLCASSPVRDWGQETQYFGPGTRLLVL.

The rearrangement joins TRBV7-2 to TRBJ2-7, with 10 bases identical to TRBD2. This CDR3 is built from 15 residues. V shed 1 base and J 3 bases; nucleotides not matched to a gene: 3. Germline CDR1 and CDR2: SGHTA and FQGNSA. In nucleotides, the CDR3 is TGTGCCAGCAGCTTAGGGACTAGCGGCTACTACGAGCAGTACTTC. Translation: CASSLGTSGYYEQYF.

This sequence joins TRBV6-2 or TRBV6-3 and TRBJ2-3, with D hard to call. Germline loops: CDR1 MNHEY, CDR2 SVGEGT. V was clipped by 4 bases and J by 2 bases, with 7 bases between them. The CDR3 extends over 13 amino acids. The CDR3 sequence: CASSSRTTDTQYF. In DNA, the CDR3 is TGTGCCAGCAGTTCCCGGACCACAGATACGCAGTATTTT.

The chain has TRBV19 and TRBJ1-5, with D unresolved. Trimming stripped 3 bases from V and 0 bases from J, with 15 bases between. Germline V CDR1 and CDR2: LNHDA, SQIVND (reference sequence). The CDR3 is 17 amino acids. CDR3 sequence: CASSISKGPYSNQPQHF. The CDR3 DNA follows: TGTGCCAGTAGTATCTCGAAGGGCCCATATAGCAATCAGCCCCAGCATTTT.

The rearrangement joins TRBV4-3 to TRBJ1-1; D unclear. The CDR3 length is 15 residues. Trimming shortened V by 0 bases and J by 4 bases, and 12 bases separated the two germline ends. Germline V lookup: CDR1 LGHNA, CDR2 YSLEER. The CDR3 nucleotides read TGCGCCAGCAGCCAAGATAACACCCTGCCCACTGAAGCTTTCTTT. Its protein is CASSQDNTLPTEAFF.

V is TRBV11-2 and J is TRBJ1-5, with TRBD1 matching 8 bases. Germline CDR1 and CDR2: SGHAT and FQNNGV. J lost 6 bases, V lost 4 bases, and 5 bases had no gene match. This CDR3 spans 14 amino acids. CDR3 residues: CASSYDRGPQPQHF. CDR3 in DNA: TGTGCCAGCAGCTACGACAGGGGCCCTCAGCCCCAGCATTTT.

This chain uses TRBV27 with TRBJ2-2; TRBD1 agrees at 7 bases. The CDR3 has 14 amino acids. From germline, CDR1 is MNHEY and CDR2 SMNVEV (reference sequence). With 11 bases clipped from V and 2 bases from J, the junction kept 8 bases outside the gene matches. For the CDR3, the DNA is TGTGCCGGTAGACAGGGACGTAACACCGGGGAGCTGTTTTTT. Translated: CAGRQGRNTGELFF.

The rearrangement joins TRBV18 to TRBJ1-1, with TRBD1 identical over 9 bases. This CDR3 spans 15 amino acids. Germline V CDR1 and CDR2: KGHSH, LQKENI. V shed 3 bases, J shed 2 bases, and the junction held 4 bases outside the gene matches. CDR3 loop: CASSPGTGPNTEAFF. CDR3 DNA sequence: TGTGCCAGCTCACCTGGGACAGGGCCTAACACTGAAGCTTTCTTT.

The chain has TRBV19 and TRBJ1-2; D remains unclear. CDR3 length: 12 amino acids. V was trimmed by 3 bases and J by 4 bases, leaving 6 bases between them. The germline V gene encodes CDR1 LNHDA and CDR2 SQIVND (reference sequence). The CDR3 region is CASSIPFYGYTF. The CDR3 DNA reads TGTGCCAGTAGTATCCCCTTCTATGGCTACACCTTC. The entire variable domain, with the rest obtained from reference TRBV19 and TRBJ1-2, is as follows: DGGITQSPKYLFRKEGQNVTLSCEQNLNHDAMYWYRQDPGQGLRLIYYSQIVNDFQKGDIAEGYSVSREKKESFPLTVTSAQKNPTAFYLCASSIPFYGYTFGSGTRLTVV.

V usage is TRBV2 and J usage is TRBJ2-1; 12 bases line up with TRBD2. Germline V gene data show CDR1 as SNHLY and CDR2 as FYNNEI. The V and J ends lost 6 bases and 6 bases, in that order; junction bases with no gene match: 9. The CDR3 consists of 16 residues. The CDR3 DNA reads TGTGCCAGCAGACCGAGACGGACTAGCGGGGTCAATGAGCAGTTCTTC. Translating gives CASRPRRTSGVNEQFF.

The chain employs TRBV6-2 or TRBV6-3 and TRBJ1-5; D is undetermined. There are 12 residues in the CDR3. V was pared by 0 bases and J by 10 bases, with 7 bases between. CDR1 is MNHEY and CDR2 is SVGEGT in the germline V gene. This chain's CDR3 is CASSYSQLPQHF. CDR3 nucleotides: TGTGCCAGCAGTTACTCCCAACTTCCCCAGCATTTT.

V gene TRBV18 combines with J gene TRBJ2-7; either TRBD1 or TRBD2 may fit D (5 bases each). In germline, CDR1 is KGHSH, CDR2 LQKENI. V was shortened by 5 bases and J by 3 bases, with 14 bases between the two germline ends. The CDR3 consists of 14 residues. The CDR3 spells CASSGDGSNYEQYF. Written as DNA, the CDR3 is TGTGCCAGCTCAGGGGACGGGTCGAACTACGAGCAGTACTTC.

The chain combines TRBV28 with TRBJ1-4; D gene unclear. V was pared by 7 bases and J by 0 bases, with 12 bases between. Germline CDR1 and CDR2: MDHEN and SYDVKM. The CDR3 is 15 residues long. The CDR3 coding sequence is TGTGCCAGCACCACCGGGCCAGCAACTAATGAAAAACTGTTTTTT. It encodes CASTTGPATNEKLFF.

This clone was found a few times. This sequence joins TRBV6-5 and TRBJ1-5; TRBD1 matches 7 bases. V shed 8 bases, J shed 2 bases, and the junction held 6 bases outside the gene matches. Germline-derived CDR1 and CDR2 are MNHEY and SVGAGI. This CDR3 spans 14 amino acids. CDR3 in amino acids: CASRDRVGNQPQHF. DNA for the CDR3: TGTGCCAGCCGAGACAGGGTCGGCAATCAGCCCCAGCATTTT.

The chain links TRBV27 to TRBJ2-7; D ambiguous. The V gene lost 5 bases and the J gene lost 0 bases, with 17 bases spanning the gap. CDR3 size: 16 residues. Germline-derived CDR1 and CDR2 are MNHEY and SMNVEV (reference sequence). CDR3 amino acids: CASSILTPVGSYEQYF. CDR3 in DNA: TGTGCCAGCAGTATCTTGACCCCTGTGGGCTCCTACGAGCAGTACTTC.

The CDR3 sequence: CASSYTTSRTQYF. Written as DNA, the CDR3 is TGTGCCAGCAGTTATACGACTAGCCGGACGCAGTATTTT. The chain couples TRBV6-2 or TRBV6-3 to TRBJ2-3, with TRBD2 matching over 7 bases. The V and J ends lost 3 bases and 9 bases, in that order; junction bases with no gene match: 6. The CDR3 is 13 residues long. Looked up from germline, CDR1 is MNHEY and CDR2 is SVGEGT.

This sequence joins TRBV24-1 and TRBJ2-1; TRBD2 is a possible D gene (6 bases). CDR1 and CDR2 (germline): KGHDR, SFDVKD. CDR3 size: 15 residues. The V gene lost 5 bases and the J gene lost 7 bases, with 17 bases spanning the gap. For the CDR3, the DNA is TGTGCCACCAGTGGTGGACTAAGGGGTGATAATGAGCAGTTCTTC. Its protein is CATSGGLRGDNEQFF.

The V gene is TRBV6-5, the J gene TRBJ1-1; D is ambiguous. From germline, CDR1 is MNHEY and CDR2 SVGAGI. The ends were cut back, 7 bases at V and 4 bases at J, with 16 bases in the middle. The CDR3 contains 14 residues. CDR3 amino acids: CASTDGVTGTEAFF. In DNA, the CDR3 is TGTGCCAGCACCGATGGGGTTACGGGCACTGAAGCTTTCTTT.